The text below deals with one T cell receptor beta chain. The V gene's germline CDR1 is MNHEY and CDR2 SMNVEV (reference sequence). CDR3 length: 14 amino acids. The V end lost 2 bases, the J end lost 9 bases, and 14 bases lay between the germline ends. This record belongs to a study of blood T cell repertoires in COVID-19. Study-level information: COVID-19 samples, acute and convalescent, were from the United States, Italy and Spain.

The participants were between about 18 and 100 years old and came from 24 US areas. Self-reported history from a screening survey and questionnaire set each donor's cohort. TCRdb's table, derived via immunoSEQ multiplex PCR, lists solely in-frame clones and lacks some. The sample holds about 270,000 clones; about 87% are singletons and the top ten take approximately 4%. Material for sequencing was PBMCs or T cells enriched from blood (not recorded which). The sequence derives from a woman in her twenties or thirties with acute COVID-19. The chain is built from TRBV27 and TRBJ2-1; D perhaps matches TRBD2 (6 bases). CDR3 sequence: CASSLRGSSGEQFF. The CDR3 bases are TGTGCCAGCAGTTTACGGGGGAGTTCGGGTGAGCAGTTCTTC.